The clone carrying this TCR beta chain was seen at least ten times. The data belong to a study of T cell repertoires in cytomegalovirus infection. TCRdb redid the calling of the reads with MiXCR, one entry per CDR3 protein. In the table there are 150,000 to 200,000 distinct CDR3 sequences, about 21% of which are singletons. The CDR3 totals 15 residues. Trimming removed 0 bases from V and 4 bases from J, with 12 bases in between. Germline V gene lookup returns CDR1 SEHNR and CDR2 FQNEAQ (reference sequence). The genes are TRBV7-9 and TRBJ2-5; TRBD2 might be the D (6 bases). What was sequenced was PBMCs. This clonotype originated in a human donor in good health (CMV status not recorded). Some clones in this sample may be carry-over from other donors' samples. The CDR3 nucleotides are TGTGCCAGCAGCTTAGCGGAGGGGAAGTCAGAGACCCAGTACTTC. Protein sequence: CASSLAEGKSETQYF.